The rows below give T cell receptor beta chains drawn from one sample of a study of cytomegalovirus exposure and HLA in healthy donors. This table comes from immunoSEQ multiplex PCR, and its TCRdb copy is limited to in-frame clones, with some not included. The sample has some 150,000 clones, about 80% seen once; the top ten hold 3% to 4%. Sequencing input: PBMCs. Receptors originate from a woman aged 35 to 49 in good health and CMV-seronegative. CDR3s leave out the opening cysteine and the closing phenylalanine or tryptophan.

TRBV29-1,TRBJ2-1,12,SVSGTSGTGGQF
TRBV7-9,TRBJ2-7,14,ASSLAGGARAYEQY
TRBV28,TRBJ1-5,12,ASSPYSLNQPQH
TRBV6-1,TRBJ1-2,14,ASSEGTGGAIYGYT
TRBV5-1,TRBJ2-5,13,ASSIRDRGQETQY
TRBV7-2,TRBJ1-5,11,ASSFDPAEPQH
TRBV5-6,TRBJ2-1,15,ASSLVGSGQGTNEQF
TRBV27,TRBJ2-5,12,ASSDTGQKETQY
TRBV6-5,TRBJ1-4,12,ASSYMGAQEKLF
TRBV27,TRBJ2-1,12,ASRSLVGDNEQF
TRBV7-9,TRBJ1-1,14,ASSPDRGDRNTEAF
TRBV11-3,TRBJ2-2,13,ASSIRTGSDGELF
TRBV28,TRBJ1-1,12,ASSLRGTNTEAF
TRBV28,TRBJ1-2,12,ASSLPGPNYGYT
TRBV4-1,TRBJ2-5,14,ASSLTSGEIQETQY
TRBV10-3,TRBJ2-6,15,AISEGPQGSGANVLT
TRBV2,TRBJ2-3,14,ASSEGLAGASDTQY
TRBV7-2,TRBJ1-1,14,ASSPGLFGGFTEAF
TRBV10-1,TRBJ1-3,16,ASSEYPPGQGTGNTIY
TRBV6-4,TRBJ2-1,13,ASSDSRRGRNEQF
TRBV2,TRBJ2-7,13,ASSVLRGPLYEQY
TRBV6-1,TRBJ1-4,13,ASSEDMRESEKLF
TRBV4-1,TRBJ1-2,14,ASSQTIRETNYGYT
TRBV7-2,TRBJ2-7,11,ASSLIVPYEQY